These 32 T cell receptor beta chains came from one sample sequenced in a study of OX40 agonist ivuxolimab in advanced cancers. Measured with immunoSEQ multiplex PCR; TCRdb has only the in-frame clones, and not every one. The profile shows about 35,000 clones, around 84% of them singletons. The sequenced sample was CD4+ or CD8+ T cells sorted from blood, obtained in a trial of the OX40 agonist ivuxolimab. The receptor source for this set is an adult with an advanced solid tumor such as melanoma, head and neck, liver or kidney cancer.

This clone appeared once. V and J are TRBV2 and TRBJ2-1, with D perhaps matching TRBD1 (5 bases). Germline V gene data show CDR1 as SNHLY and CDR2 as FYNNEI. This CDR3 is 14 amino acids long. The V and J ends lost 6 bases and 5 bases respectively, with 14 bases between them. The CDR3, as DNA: TGTGCCAGCAGAAACAGGTTTGGGGACAATGAGCAGTTCTTC. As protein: CASRNRFGDNEQFF.

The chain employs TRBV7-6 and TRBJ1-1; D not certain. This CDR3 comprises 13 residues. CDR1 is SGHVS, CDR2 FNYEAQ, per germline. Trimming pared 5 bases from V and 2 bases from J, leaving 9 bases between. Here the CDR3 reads CASSPPRNTEAFF. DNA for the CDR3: TGTGCCAGCAGCCCCCCCCGTAACACTGAAGCTTTCTTT.

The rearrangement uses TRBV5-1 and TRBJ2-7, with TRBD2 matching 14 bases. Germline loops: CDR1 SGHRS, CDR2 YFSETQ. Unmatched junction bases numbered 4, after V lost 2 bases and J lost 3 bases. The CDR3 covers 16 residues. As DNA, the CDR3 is TGCGCCAGCAGCTTCTTAGGGACTAGCGGGAGCTACGAGCAGTACTTC. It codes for CASSFLGTSGSYEQYF.

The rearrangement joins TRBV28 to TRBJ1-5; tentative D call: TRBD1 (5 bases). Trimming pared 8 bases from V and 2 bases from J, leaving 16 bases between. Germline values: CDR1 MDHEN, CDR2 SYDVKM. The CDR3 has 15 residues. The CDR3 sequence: CASRGGSARNQPQHF. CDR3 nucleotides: TGTGCCAGCCGGGGGGGGAGTGCGCGCAATCAGCCCCAGCATTTT.

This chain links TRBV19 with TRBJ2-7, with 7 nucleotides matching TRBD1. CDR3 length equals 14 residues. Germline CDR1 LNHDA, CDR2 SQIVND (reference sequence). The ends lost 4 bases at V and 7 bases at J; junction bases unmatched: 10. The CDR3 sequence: CASSNRQGLGEQYF. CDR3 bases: TGTGCCAGTAGTAATCGACAGGGCTTGGGGGAGCAGTACTTC. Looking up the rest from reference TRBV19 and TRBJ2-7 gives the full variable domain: DGGITQSPKYLFRKEGQNVTLSCEQNLNHDAMYWYRQDPGQGLRLIYYSQIVNDFQKGDIAEGYSVSREKKESFPLTVTSAQKNPTAFYLCASSNRQGLGEQYFGPGTRLTVT.

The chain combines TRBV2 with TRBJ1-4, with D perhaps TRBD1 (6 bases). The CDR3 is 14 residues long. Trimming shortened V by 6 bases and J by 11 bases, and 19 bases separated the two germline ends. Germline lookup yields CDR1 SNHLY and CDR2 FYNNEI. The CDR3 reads CASSAGASYGKLFF. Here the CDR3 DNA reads TGTGCCAGCAGCGCAGGGGCTTCCTACGGGAAACTGTTTTTT.

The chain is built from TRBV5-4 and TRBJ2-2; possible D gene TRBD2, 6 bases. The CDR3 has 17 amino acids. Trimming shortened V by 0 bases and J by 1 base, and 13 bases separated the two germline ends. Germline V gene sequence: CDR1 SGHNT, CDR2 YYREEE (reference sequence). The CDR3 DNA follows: TGTGCCAGCAGCTTGGGGTCGGGACTGTTGAACACCGGGGAGCTGTTTTTT. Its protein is CASSLGSGLLNTGELFF. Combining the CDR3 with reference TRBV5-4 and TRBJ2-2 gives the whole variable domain ETGVTQSPTHLIKTRGQQVTLRCSSQSGHNTVSWYQQALGQGPQFIFQYYREEENGRGNFPPRFSGLQFPNYSSELNVNALELDDSALYLCASSLGSGLLNTGELFFGEGSRLTVL.

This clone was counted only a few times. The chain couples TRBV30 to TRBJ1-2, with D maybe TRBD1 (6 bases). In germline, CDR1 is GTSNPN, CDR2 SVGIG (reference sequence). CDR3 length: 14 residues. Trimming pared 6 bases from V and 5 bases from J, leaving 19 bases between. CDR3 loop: CACHPDRIFYGYTF. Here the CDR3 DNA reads TGTGCCTGTCATCCAGACAGGATATTTTATGGCTACACCTTC.

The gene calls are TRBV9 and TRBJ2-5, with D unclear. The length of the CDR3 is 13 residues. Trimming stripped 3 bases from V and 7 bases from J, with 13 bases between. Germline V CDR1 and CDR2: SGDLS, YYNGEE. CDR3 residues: CASSEGPSGTQYF. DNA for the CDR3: TGTGCCAGCAGCGAAGGACCCTCGGGGACCCAGTACTTC.

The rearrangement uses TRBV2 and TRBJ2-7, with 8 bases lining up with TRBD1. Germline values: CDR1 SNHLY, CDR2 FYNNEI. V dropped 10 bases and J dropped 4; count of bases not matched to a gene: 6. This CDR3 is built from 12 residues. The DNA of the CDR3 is TGTGCCACTGGGACAGGAACGTACGAGCAGTACTTC. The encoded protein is CATGTGTYEQYF.

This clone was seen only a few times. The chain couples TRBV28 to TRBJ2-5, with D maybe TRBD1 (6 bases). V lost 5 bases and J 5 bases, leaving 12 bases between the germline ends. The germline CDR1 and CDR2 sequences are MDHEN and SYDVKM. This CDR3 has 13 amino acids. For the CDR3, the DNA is TGTGCCAGCAGTGGACAGATTCGGGAGACCCAGTACTTC. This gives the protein CASSGQIRETQYF.

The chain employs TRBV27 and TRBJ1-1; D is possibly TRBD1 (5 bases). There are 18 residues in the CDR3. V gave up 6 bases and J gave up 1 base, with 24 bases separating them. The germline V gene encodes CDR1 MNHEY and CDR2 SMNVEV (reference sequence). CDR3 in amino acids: CASSPSSLSGWWNTEAFF. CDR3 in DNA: TGTGCCAGCAGCCCTTCGTCCCTTTCAGGGTGGTGGAACACTGAAGCTTTCTTT.

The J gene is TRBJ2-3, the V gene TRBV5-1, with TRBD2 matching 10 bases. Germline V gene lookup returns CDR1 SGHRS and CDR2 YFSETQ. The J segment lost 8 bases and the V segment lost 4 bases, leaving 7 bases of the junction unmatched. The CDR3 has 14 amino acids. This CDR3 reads CASSATSGVGTQYF. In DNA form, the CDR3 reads TGCGCCAGCAGCGCCACTAGCGGGGTGGGTACGCAGTATTTT.

Here the CDR3 reads CASSQVLVARTGELFF. In DNA, the CDR3 is TGCGCCAGCAGCCAAGTGCTAGTGGCAAGGACCGGGGAGCTGTTTTTT. The chain links TRBV4-1 to TRBJ2-2; no definite D call. The CDR3 covers 16 residues. CDR1 and CDR2 from the germline V gene are MGHRA and YSYEKL. The V end was cut by 1 base, the J end by 5 bases, with 14 bases between.

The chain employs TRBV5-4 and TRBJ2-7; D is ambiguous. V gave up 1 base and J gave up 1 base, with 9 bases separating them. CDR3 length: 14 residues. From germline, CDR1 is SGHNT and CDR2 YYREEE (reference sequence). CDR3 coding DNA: TGTGCCAGCAGCTTGTACAGCCGATCCTACGAGCAGTACTTC. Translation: CASSLYSRSYEQYF.

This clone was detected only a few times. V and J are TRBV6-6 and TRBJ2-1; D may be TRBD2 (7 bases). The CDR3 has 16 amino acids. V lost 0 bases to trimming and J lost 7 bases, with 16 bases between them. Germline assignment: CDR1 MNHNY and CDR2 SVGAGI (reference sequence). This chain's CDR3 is CASSYSGGTRLNEQFF. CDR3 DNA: TGTGCCAGCAGTTACTCGGGGGGGACAAGGTTGAATGAGCAGTTCTTC.

The CDR3 loop reads CASSLAARGNEKLFF. The CDR3 DNA sequence: TGTGCCAGCAGCTTAGCAGCCCGGGGGAATGAAAAACTGTTTTTT. This sequence joins TRBV7-9 and TRBJ1-4, with D possibly matching TRBD1 (5 bases). V dropped 0 bases and J dropped 5 bases, with 10 bases sitting between them. This CDR3 region has 15 residues. CDR1 SEHNR and CDR2 FQNEAQ come from the germline V gene (reference sequence).

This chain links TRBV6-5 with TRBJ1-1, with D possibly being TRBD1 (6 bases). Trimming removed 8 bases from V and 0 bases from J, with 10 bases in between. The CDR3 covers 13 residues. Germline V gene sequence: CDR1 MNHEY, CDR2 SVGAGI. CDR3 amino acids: CASSGQLNTEAFF. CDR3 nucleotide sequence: TGTGCCAGCTCCGGACAGTTGAACACTGAAGCTTTCTTT.

CDR3 nucleotide sequence: TGTGCCAGCAGTTTAGTACAGGCAAATTCACCCCTCCACTTT. It is translated as CASSLVQANSPLHF. The rearrangement joins TRBV28 to TRBJ1-6; perhaps TRBD1 as D (5 bases). The V gene's germline CDR1 is MDHEN and CDR2 SYDVKM. CDR3 length: 14 amino acids. V was trimmed by 2 bases and J by 7 bases, leaving 9 bases between them.

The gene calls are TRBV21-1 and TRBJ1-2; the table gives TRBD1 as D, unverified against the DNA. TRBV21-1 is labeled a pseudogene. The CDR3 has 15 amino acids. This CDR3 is CASSMCEGANYGYTF. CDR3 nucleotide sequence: TGTGCCAGCAGTATGTGCGAGGGGGCGAACTATGGCTACACCTTC.

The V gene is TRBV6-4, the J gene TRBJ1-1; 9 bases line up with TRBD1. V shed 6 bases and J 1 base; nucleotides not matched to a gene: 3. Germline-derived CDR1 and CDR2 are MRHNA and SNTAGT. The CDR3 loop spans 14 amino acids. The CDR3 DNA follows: TGTGCCAGCAGACAGGGGGCTGCGAACACTGAAGCTTTCTTT. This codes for CASRQGAANTEAFF.

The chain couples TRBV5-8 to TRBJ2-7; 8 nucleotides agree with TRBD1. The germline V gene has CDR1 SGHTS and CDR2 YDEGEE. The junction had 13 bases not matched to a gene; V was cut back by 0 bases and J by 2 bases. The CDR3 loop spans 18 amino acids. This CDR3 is CASSLGPGGWRVAYEQYF. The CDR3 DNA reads TGTGCCAGCAGCTTGGGTCCAGGGGGCTGGCGGGTGGCCTACGAGCAGTACTTC.

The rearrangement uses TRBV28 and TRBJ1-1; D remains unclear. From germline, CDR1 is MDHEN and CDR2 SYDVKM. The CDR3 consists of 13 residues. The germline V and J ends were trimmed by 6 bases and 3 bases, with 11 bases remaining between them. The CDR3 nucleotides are TGTGCCAGCAGCCGACTCCGGGACACTGAAGCTTTCTTT. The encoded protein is CASSRLRDTEAFF.

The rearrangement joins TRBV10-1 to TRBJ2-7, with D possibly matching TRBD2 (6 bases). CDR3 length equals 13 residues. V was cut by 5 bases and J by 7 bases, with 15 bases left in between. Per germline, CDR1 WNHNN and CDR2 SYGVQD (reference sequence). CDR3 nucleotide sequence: TGCGCCAGCAGTCCCGGGACGGAGGGAGAGCAGTACTTC. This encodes CASSPGTEGEQYF.

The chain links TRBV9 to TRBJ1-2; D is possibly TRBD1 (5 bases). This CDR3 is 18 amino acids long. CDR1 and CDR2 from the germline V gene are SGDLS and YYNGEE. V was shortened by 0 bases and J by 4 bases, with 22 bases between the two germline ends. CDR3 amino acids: CASSVGGALPPNRYGYTF. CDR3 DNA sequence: TGTGCCAGCAGCGTAGGAGGGGCTCTCCCTCCAAACCGCTATGGCTACACCTTC.

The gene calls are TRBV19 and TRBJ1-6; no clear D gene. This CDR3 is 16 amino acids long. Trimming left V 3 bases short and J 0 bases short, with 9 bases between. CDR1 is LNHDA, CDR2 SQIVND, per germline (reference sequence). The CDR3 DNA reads TGTGCCAGTAGTATGGGAGCGATCTCCTATAATTCACCCCTCCACTTT. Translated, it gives CASSMGAISYNSPLHF.

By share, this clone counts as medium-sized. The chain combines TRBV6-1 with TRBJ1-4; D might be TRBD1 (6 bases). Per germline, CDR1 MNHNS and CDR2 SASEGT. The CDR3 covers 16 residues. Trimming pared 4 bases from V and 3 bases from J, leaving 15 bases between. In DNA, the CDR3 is TGTGCCAGCAGTGCAGCTTCGGGGGCGGCTAATGAAAAACTGTTTTTT. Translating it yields CASSAASGAANEKLFF.

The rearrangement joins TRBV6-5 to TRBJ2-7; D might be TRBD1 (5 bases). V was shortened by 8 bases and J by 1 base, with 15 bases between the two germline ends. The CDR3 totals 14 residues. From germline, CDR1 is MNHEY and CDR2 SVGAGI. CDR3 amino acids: CASPTLQGSYEQYF. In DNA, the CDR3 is TGTGCCAGCCCTACTCTGCAGGGTTCCTACGAGCAGTACTTC.

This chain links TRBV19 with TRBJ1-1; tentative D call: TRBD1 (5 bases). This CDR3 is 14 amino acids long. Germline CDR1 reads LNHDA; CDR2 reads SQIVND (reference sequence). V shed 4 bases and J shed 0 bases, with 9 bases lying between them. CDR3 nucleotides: TGTGCCAGTAGTACGGGACGGTTGAACACTGAAGCTTTCTTT. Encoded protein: CASSTGRLNTEAFF.

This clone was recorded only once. The CDR3: CASSLGVGPSAEAFF. DNA for the CDR3: TGTGCCAGCAGCTTGGGGGTAGGACCGAGCGCTGAAGCTTTCTTT. V and J are TRBV5-5 and TRBJ1-1; unclear D gene. The germline V gene has CDR1 SGHKS and CDR2 YYEKEE (reference sequence). V was pared by 0 bases and J by 6 bases, with 15 bases between. The CDR3 contains 15 residues.

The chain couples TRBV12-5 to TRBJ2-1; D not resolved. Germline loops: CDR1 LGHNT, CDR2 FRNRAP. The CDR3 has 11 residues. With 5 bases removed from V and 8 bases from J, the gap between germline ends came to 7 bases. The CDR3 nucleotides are TGTGCTAGTGGTCGAGGCCATGAGCAGTTCTTC. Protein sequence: CASGRGHEQFF. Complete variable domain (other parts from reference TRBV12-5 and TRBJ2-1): DARVTQTPRHKVTEMGQEVTMRCQPILGHNTVFWYRQTMMQGLELLAYFRNRAPLDDSGMPKDRFSAEMPDATLATLKIQPSEPRDSAVYFCASGRGHEQFFGPGTRLTVL.

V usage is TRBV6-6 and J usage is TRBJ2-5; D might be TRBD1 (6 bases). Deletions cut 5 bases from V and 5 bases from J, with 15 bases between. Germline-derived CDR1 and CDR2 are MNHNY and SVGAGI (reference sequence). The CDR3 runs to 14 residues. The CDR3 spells CASSNTGWVETQYF. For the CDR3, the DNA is TGTGCCAGCAGTAATACAGGGTGGGTTGAGACCCAGTACTTC.